The following is a T cell receptor (beta chain) sequence with its context. What it recognizes is unknown. Profiled with immunoSEQ multiplex PCR; TCRdb holds only in-frame clones, not every one. The sample consists of 25,000 to 35,000 clones, approximately 80% of them appearing once. The CDR3 is 14 residues long. CDR1 MNHNS and CDR2 SASEGT come from the germline V gene. The V end lost 3 bases, the J end lost 7 bases, and 12 bases lay between the germline ends. These data come from a study of PD-1 blockade in classical Hodgkin lymphoma. General observations from the study: Newly diagnosed and completely responding patients shared comparable baseline diversity.

The time point is: cycle 4 day 1 (C4D1), after five to seven weeks of nivolumab. There was relapse after autologous stem cell transplantation in every patient, and there was variation in brentuximab vedotin exposure. By magnetic negative selection, CD4+ T cells were purified from thawed PBMCs. The sample was CD4+ T cells from blood, taken before the fourth cycle of nivolumab. The sequence came from a human donor with classical Hodgkin lymphoma. The chain uses TRBV6-1 and TRBJ1-4; D uncertain. CDR3 loop: CASSEGDYSEKLFF. CDR3 DNA sequence: TGTGCCAGCAGTGAGGGAGACTACAGTGAAAAACTGTTTTTT.